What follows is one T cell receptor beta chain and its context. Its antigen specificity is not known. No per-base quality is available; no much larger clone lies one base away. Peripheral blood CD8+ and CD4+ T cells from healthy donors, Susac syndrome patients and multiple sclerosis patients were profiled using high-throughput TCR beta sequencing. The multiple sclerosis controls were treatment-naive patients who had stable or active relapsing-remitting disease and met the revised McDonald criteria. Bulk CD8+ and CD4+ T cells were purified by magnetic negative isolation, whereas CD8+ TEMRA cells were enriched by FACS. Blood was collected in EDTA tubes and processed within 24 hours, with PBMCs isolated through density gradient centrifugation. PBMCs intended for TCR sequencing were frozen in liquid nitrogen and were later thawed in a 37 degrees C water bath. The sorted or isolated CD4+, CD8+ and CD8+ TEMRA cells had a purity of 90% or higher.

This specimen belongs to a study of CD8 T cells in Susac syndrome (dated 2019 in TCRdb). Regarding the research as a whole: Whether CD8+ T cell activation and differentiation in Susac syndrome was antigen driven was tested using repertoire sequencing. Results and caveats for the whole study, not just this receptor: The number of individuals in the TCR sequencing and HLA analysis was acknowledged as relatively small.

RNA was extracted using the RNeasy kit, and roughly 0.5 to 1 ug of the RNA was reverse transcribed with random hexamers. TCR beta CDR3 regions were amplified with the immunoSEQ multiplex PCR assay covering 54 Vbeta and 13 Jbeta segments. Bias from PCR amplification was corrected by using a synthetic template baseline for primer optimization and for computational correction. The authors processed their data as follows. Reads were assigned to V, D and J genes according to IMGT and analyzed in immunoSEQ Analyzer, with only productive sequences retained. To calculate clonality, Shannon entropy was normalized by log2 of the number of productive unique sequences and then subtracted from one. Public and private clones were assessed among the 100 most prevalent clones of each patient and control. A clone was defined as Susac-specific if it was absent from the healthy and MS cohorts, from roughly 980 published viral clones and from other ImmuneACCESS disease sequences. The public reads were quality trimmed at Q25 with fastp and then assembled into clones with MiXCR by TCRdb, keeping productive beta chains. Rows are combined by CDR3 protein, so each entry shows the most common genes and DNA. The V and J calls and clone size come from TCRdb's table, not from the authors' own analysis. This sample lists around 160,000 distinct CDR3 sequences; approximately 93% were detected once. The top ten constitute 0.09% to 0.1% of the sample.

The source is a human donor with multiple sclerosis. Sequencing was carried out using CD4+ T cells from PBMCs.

The nucleotides are TGCGCCAGCAGCAAAAGGACTAGCGGGAGAGTAGATACGCAGTATTTT. Its coded protein is CASSKRTSGRVDTQYF. Recombination linked TRBV5-1 to TRBJ2-3; 13 bases in the junction line up with TRBD2. Taken from cysteine to phenylalanine, the CDR3 has 16 residues. Only the CDR3 DNA stays, 48 bases, in frame from base 1. V and J are trimmed by 4 bases and 5 bases, and the gene matches miss 7 bases of the junction. CDR1 and CDR2 are drawn from the germline V gene: SGHRS, YFSETQ.